This T cell receptor beta chain was identified in a study of T cell responses to AZD1222 COVID-19 vaccine. The overall study: Samples with a second dose at about 4 or about 12 weeks were pooled together.

Points on this clone: As yet, its antigen is unknown.

The table came from immunoSEQ multiplex PCR; TCRdb's copy has only in-frame clones and leaves some out. The table lists some 150,000 clones, about 91% of them singletons. Looked up from germline, CDR1 is SGDLS and CDR2 is YYNGEE. V gave up 4 bases and J gave up 3 bases, with 7 bases separating them. The CDR3 has 12 amino acids. Study-wide findings and caveats: The study found Spike-specific TCR breadth and depth rose after two AZD1222 doses. Among the donors, most were white British and more were female, and clonal diversity was possibly underestimated. Only five or six individuals given AZD1222 were seropositive at baseline.

The chain couples TRBV9 to TRBJ1-1; tentative D call: TRBD1 (6 bases). The sample here was peripheral blood, taken on day 0 of AZD1222 vaccination. This clonotype was sampled from an adult in good health. Here the CDR3 DNA reads TGTGCCAGCAGCAGGGGGGACACTGAAGCTTTCTTT. Translating it yields CASSRGDTEAFF.